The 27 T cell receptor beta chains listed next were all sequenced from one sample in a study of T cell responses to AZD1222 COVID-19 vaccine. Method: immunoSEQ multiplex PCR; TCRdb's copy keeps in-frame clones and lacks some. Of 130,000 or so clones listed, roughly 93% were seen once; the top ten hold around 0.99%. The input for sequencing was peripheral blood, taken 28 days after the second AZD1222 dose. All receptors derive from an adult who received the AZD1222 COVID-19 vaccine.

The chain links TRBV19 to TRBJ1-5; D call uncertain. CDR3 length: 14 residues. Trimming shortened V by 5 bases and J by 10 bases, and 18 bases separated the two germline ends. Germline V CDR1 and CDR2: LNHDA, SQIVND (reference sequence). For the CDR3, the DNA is TGTGCCAGTAGTTATCCCTCGGGCATCCAACCCCAGCATTTT. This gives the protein CASSYPSGIQPQHF.

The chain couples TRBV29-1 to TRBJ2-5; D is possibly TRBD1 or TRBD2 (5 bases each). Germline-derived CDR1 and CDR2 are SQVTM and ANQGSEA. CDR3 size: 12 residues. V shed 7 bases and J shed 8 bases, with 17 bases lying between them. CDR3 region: CSGRDGEVTQYF. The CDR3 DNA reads TGCAGCGGTCGGGACGGAGAAGTTACCCAGTACTTC.

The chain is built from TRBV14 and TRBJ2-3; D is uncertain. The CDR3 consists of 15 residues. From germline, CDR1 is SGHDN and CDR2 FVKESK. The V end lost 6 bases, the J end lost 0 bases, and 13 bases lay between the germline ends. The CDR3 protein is CASRGGRSSTDTQYF. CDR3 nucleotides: TGTGCCAGCAGAGGTGGGCGGTCCAGCACAGATACGCAGTATTTT.

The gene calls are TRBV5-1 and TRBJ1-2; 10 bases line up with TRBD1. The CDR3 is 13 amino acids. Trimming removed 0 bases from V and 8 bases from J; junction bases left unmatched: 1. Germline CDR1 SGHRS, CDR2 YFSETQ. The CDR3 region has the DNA TGCGCCAGCAGCTTGGGGGACAGGGGAGGCTACACCTTC. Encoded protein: CASSLGDRGGYTF.

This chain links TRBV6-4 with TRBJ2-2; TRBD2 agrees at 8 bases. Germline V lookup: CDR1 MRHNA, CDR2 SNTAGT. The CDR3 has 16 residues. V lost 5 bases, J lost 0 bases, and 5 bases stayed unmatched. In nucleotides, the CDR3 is TGTGCCAGCAGTCCTAGCGGGCCCGCGAACACCGGGGAGCTGTTTTTT. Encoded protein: CASSPSGPANTGELFF.

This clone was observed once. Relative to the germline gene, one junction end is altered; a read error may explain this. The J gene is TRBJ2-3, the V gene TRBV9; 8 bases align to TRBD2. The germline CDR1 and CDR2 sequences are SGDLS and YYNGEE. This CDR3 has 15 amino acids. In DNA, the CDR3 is TGTGCCAGCAGCTCACTAGCGGCCGACACATATACGCAGTATTTT. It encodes CASSSLAADTYTQYF.

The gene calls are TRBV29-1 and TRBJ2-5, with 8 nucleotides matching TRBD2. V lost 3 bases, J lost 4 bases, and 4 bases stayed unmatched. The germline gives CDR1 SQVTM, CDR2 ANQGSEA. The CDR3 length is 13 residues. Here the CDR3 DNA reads TGCAGCGTTGATGCGGGAGGAGGAGAGACCCAGTACTTC. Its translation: CSVDAGGGETQYF.

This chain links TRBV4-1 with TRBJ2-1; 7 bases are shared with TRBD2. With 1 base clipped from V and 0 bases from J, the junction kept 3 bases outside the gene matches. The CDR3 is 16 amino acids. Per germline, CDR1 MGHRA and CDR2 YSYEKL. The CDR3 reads CASSQGGLISYNEQFF. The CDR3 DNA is TGCGCCAGCAGCCAAGGGGGACTAATCTCCTACAATGAGCAGTTCTTC.

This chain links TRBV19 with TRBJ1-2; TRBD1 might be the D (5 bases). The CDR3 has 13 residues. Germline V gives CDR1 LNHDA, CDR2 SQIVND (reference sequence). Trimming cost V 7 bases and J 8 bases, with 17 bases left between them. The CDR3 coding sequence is TGTGCCAGTACTTACAGGAGTAGGAACGGCTACACCTTC. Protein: CASTYRSRNGYTF.

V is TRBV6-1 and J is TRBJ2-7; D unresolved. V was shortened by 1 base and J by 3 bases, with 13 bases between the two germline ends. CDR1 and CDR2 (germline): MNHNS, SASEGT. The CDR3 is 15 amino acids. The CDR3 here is CASSEVSSPGYEQYF. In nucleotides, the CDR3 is TGTGCCAGCAGTGAAGTCTCCTCCCCAGGCTACGAGCAGTACTTC.

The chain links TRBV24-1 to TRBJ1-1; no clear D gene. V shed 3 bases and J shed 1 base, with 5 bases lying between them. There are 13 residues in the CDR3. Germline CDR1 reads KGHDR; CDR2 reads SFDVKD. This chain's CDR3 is CATSDRENTEAFF. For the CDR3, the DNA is TGTGCCACCAGTGATCGGGAGAACACTGAAGCTTTCTTT.

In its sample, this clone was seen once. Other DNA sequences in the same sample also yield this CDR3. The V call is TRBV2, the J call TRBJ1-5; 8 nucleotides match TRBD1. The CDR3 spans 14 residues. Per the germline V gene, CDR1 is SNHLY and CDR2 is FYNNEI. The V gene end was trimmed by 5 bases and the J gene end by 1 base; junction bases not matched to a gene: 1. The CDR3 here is CASSRTGSNQPQHF. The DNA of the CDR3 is TGTGCCAGCAGTAGGACAGGGAGCAATCAGCCCCAGCATTTT.

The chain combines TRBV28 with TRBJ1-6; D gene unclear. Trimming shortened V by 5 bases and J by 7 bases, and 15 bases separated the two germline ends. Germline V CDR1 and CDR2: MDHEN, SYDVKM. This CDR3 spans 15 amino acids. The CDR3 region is CASSRQESGNSPLHF. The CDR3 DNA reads TGTGCCAGCAGTCGGCAGGAGAGTGGGAATTCACCCCTCCACTTT. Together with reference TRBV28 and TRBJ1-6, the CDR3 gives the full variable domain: DVKVTQSSRYLVKRTGEKVFLECVQDMDHENMFWYRQDPGLGLRLIYFSYDVKMKEKGDIPEGYSVSREKKERFSLILESASTNQTSMYLCASSRQESGNSPLHFGNGTRLTVT.

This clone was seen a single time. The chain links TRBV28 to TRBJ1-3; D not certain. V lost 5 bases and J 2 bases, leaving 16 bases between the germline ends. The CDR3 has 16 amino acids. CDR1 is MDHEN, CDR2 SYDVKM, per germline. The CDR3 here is CASSPPTHRAGNTIYF. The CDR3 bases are TGTGCCAGCAGTCCCCCGACCCATCGCGCTGGAAACACCATATATTTT. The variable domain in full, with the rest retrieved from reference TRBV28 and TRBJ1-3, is DVKVTQSSRYLVKRTGEKVFLECVQDMDHENMFWYRQDPGLGLRLIYFSYDVKMKEKGDIPEGYSVSREKKERFSLILESASTNQTSMYLCASSPPTHRAGNTIYFGEGSWLTVV.

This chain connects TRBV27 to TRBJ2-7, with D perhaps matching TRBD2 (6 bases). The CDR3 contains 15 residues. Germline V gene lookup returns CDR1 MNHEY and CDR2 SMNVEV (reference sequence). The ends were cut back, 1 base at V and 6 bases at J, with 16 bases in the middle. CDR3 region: CASSLFGLTIGEQYF. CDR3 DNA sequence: TGTGCCAGCAGTTTATTTGGACTAACGATAGGCGAGCAGTACTTC.

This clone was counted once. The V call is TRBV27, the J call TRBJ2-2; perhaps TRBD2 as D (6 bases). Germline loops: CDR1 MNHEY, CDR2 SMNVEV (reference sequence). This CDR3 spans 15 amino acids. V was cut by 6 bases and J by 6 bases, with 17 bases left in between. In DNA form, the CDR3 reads TGTGCCAGCAGCTACCCGGGAGTTAGCGCCGGGGAGCTGTTTTTT. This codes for CASSYPGVSAGELFF.

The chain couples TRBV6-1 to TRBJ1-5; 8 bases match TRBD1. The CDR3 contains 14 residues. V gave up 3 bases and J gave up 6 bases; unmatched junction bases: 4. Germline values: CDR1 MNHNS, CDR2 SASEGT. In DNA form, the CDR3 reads TGTGCCAGCAGTGACAGGGGGCTAGGTCAGCCCCAGCATTTT. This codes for CASSDRGLGQPQHF.

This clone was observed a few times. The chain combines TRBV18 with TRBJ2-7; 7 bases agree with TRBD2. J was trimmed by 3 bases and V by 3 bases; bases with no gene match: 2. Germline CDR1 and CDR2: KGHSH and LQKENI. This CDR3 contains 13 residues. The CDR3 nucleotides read TGTGCCAGCTCACCGGCTAGCGGCTACGAGCAGTACTTC. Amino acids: CASSPASGYEQYF.

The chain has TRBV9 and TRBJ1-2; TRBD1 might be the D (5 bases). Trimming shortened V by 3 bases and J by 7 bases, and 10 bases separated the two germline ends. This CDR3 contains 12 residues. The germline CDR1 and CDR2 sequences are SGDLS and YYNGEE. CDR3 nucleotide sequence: TGTGCCAGCAGCGGAGGGACGGGTGGCTACACCTTC. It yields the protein CASSGGTGGYTF.

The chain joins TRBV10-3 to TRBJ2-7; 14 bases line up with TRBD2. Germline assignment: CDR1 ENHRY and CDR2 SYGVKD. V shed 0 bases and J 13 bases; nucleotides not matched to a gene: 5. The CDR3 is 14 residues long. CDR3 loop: CAISESGTSGSDYF. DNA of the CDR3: TGTGCCATCAGTGAGTCAGGGACTAGCGGGAGTGATTACTTC.

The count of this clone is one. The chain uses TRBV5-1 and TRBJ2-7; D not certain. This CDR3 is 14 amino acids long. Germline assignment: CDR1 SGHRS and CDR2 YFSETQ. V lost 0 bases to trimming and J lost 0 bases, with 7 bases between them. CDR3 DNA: TGCGCCAGCAGCTTGGTACGGGCCTCCTACGAGCAGTACTTC. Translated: CASSLVRASYEQYF.

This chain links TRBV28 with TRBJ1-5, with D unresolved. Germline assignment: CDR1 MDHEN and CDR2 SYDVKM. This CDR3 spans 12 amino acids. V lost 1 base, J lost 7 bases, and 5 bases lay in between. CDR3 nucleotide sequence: TGTGCCAGCAGTTTATTGGTCCAGCCCCAGCATTTT. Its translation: CASSLLVQPQHF.

CDR3 DNA sequence: TGTGCCAGCAGTTACGGGCGGTCCGGTCAGCCCCAGCATTTT. The encoded protein is CASSYGRSGQPQHF. V usage is TRBV6-5 and J usage is TRBJ1-5; D gene ambiguous. V lost 2 bases to trimming and J lost 6 bases, with 11 bases between them. The CDR3 is made up of 14 amino acids. Germline CDR1 reads MNHEY; CDR2 reads SVGAGI.

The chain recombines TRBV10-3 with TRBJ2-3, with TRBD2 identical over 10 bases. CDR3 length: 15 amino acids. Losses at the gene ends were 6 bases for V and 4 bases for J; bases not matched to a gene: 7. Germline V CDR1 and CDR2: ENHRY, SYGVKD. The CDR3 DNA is TGTGCCATCAGGTCTAGCGGGAGACCCCCAGATACGCAGTATTTT. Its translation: CAIRSSGRPPDTQYF.

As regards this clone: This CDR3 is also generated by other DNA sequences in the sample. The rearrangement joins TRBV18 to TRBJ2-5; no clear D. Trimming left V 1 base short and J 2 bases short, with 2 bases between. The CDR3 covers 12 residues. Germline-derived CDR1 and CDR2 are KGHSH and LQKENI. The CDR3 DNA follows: TGTGCCAGCTCACCACAACAAGAGACCCAGTACTTC. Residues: CASSPQQETQYF.

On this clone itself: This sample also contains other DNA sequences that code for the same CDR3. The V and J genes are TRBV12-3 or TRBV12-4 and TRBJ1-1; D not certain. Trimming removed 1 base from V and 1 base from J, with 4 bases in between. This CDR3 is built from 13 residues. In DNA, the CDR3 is TGTGCCAGCAGTTTAGGGGGGAACACTGAAGCTTTCTTT. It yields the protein CASSLGGNTEAFF.

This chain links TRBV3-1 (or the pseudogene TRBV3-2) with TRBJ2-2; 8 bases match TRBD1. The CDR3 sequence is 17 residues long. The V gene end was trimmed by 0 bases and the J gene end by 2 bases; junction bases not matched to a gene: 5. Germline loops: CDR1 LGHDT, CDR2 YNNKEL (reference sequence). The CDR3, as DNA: TGTGCCAGCAGCCAAGATCCAGGGGGCGGAAACACCGGGGAGCTGTTTTTT. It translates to CASSQDPGGGNTGELFF.